The subject of this entry is one TCR beta chain. This clone was recorded once. Its binding antigen is unknown. No clone much larger than this one lies a single base away; base qualities are absent. These data belong to a study of T cell responses to AZD1222 COVID-19 vaccine (dated by TCRdb to the early 2020s). In the study overall: AZD1222 recipients given second doses at about 4 weeks or at about 12 weeks were pooled, since spike-specific TCR depth and breadth were not found to differ between the two schedules. Trial participants were enrolled by age into 18-55, 56-69 and 70-plus year subgroups, with around 150, 28 and 57 TCR-sequenced participants respectively. A total of 233 trial participants underwent TCR sequencing, of whom approximately 210 received two doses of AZD1222 and about 25 received two doses of the MenACWY control vaccine.

The CDR3 goes from the cysteine to the phenylalanine over 17 residues. Kept here is only the CDR3 DNA, which spans 51 bases and is read in frame from base 1. The germline V gene (reference sequence) yields LNHDA for CDR1 and SQIVND for CDR2. V is trimmed back by 7 bases and J by 3 bases, and the junction contains 15 bases that no gene match accounts for. The CDR3 regions of human TCRbeta chains were subjected to immunosequencing. Turning to the authors' computational methods: Repertoire TCRs were matched against a reference library of SARS-CoV-2-specific TCRs generated with the MIRA antigen-specificity platform. Breadth was defined as the fraction of unique TCRs that were SARS-CoV-2-associated, and depth was defined as the fraction of total T cells that were SARS-CoV-2-associated. Each spike-specific TCR was assigned to its reactive spike region and to a CD4 or CD8 class using the MIRA data. Log10-transformed breadth and depth values were compared by one-way ANOVA with Sidak's multiple comparisons tests. TCRdb obtained this table from immuneACCESS and retained in-frame rearrangements with V and J assigned. These tables miss some clones; where compared with another copy, unresolved V genes account for less than half of the shortfall, and the remainder is unexplained. The DNA was the basis for D and trimming; V, J and clone size are from that table. The sample table records 100,000 to 150,000 clones; about nine tenths of these occur just once. The top ten constitute 20% to 25% of the sample.

The time point label of this sample denotes: baseline before first vaccination. The vaccinee samples were drawn from two UK trials, COV001 and COV002, one of which was a single-blind randomized controlled phase 2/3 trial testing AZD1222 (ChAdOx1 nCoV-19) in healthy adults. Trial participant PBMC samples were collected at day 0 and day 28 after the second dose for TCRbeta chain sequencing. Broad study findings and their caveats: Vaccine-associated CD4 TCRs spanned the whole spike protein, with dominant responses in regions 160-218 and 743-854. Conclusions about previously exposed vaccinees are limited, since just six or seven AZD1222 recipients were seropositive for SARS-CoV-2 at baseline. No day 14 peak-response samples were available, so repertoires were characterized only after the peak T cell response. Spike-specific TCR breadth and depth rose significantly after two AZD1222 doses compared with day 0 and with MenACWY recipients. Participants were mostly white British and included more females than males, and it was suggested by the authors that clonal diversity may have been underestimated. The 56-69-year group was small, and its depth increase did not reach significance, likely because of low power. Reportedly, close to half of the unique spike-specific TCRs recognized epitopes lying outside the regions that are mutated in the B.1.351 and B.1.1.7 variants.

The TCR sequence derives from an adult in good health. The sample consisted of peripheral blood, taken on day 0 of AZD1222 vaccination. The chain was built from TRBV19 and TRBJ1-2, and 9 junctional nucleotides match TRBD1. The CDR3 sequence is CASTRGRDREIDYGYTF. The DNA sequence is TGTGCCAGTACCCGAGGGCGGGACAGGGAAATCGACTATGGCTACACCTTC.